The 21 T cell receptor beta chains given below trace back to one sample, sequenced in a study of blood T cell repertoires in COVID-19. Sequenced by immunoSEQ multiplex PCR; TCRdb stores in-frame clones only, minus some. The sample contains some 240,000 clones, roughly four fifths of which appear only once. Sequencing used PBMCs or T cells enriched from blood (not recorded which). The receptors here all came from a man aged 30-40 years with acute COVID-19.

The genes are TRBV9 and TRBJ1-1; D call uncertain. CDR3 length equals 15 residues. The germline CDR1 and CDR2 sequences are SGDLS and YYNGEE. The ends were cut back, 0 bases at V and 5 bases at J, with 14 bases in the middle. This chain's CDR3 is CASSVDGHPGTEAFF. The CDR3 nucleotides read TGTGCCAGCAGCGTAGATGGGCACCCTGGGACTGAAGCTTTCTTT.

V gene TRBV27 combines with J gene TRBJ1-1; maybe TRBD1 (5 bases). Trimming took 5 bases from V and 6 from J, leaving 13 bases between them. This CDR3 has 13 amino acids. CDR1 is MNHEY and CDR2 is SMNVEV in the germline V gene (reference sequence). DNA of the CDR3: TGTGCCAGCAGTCTAAGGGGTAGGGCTGAAGCTTTCTTT. It translates to CASSLRGRAEAFF.

The V gene is TRBV14, the J gene TRBJ2-2; 8 nucleotides align to TRBD1. J gave up 6 bases and V 6 bases, and 6 bases lay outside the gene matches. Germline-derived CDR1 and CDR2 are SGHDN and FVKESK. This CDR3 contains 14 residues. CDR3 in amino acids: CASRLQGAAGELFF. The CDR3 DNA reads as TGTGCCAGCAGGCTCCAGGGGGCGGCCGGGGAGCTGTTTTTT.

Notes on this clone: One end of the junction fails to match germline, which may point to a read error. The chain is built from TRBV4-1 and TRBJ1-5, with no clear D. Germline V gene sequence: CDR1 MGHRA, CDR2 YSYEKL. The CDR3 contains 13 residues. The CDR3 is CASSLADHQTQHF. As DNA, the CDR3 is TGCGCCAGCAGCCTAGCGGACCATCAGACCCAGCATTTT.

J is TRBJ2-4 and V is TRBV19; D unresolved. CDR1 and CDR2 (germline): LNHDA, SQIVND (reference sequence). The germline V and J ends were trimmed by 3 bases and 4 bases, with 7 bases remaining between them. There are 13 residues in the CDR3. The CDR3 DNA follows: TGTGCCAGTAGTATCCCAAATAAAAACATTCAGTACTTC. Translation gives CASSIPNKNIQYF.

The gene calls are TRBV4-3 and TRBJ1-1; 8 nucleotides agree with TRBD1. The CDR3 runs 14 residues. The V and J ends lost 3 bases and 6 bases, in that order; junction bases with no gene match: 6. Germline V gene sequence: CDR1 LGHNA, CDR2 YSLEER. The CDR3 loop reads CASSQGQARAEAFF. CDR3 DNA: TGCGCCAGCAGCCAGGGACAGGCTCGTGCTGAAGCTTTCTTT.

The chain employs TRBV6-5 and TRBJ1-5; TRBD1 might be the D (6 bases). V was cut by 6 bases and J by 9 bases, with 18 bases left in between. The CDR3 sequence is 14 residues long. Germline loops: CDR1 MNHEY, CDR2 SVGAGI. The DNA of the CDR3 is TGTGCCAGCAGAGAGACAGGTCGACTAACGCCCCAGCATTTT. The encoded protein is CASRETGRLTPQHF.

The CDR3: CATTFGQFNEKLFF. The CDR3, as DNA: TGTGCCACTACCTTCGGACAGTTTAATGAAAAACTGTTTTTT. The chain recombines TRBV27 with TRBJ1-4, with D possibly matching TRBD1 (6 bases). V was shortened by 10 bases and J by 4 bases, with 16 bases between the two germline ends. Germline V gives CDR1 MNHEY, CDR2 SMNVEV (reference sequence). The CDR3 extends over 14 amino acids.

This chain uses TRBV11-2 with TRBJ2-2; 8 bases are a match to TRBD1. The CDR3 consists of 15 residues. The J segment lost 5 bases and the V segment lost 3 bases, leaving 5 bases of the junction unmatched. Germline values: CDR1 SGHAT, CDR2 FQNNGV. As DNA, the CDR3 is TGTGCCAGCAGCTTCCGGACAGGGAGTACCGGGGAGCTGTTTTTT. This sequence encodes CASSFRTGSTGELFF.

CDR3: CASSQAQGVVQPQHF. As DNA, the CDR3 is TGTGCCAGCAGCCAAGCACAGGGAGTAGTTCAGCCCCAGCATTTT. The chain uses TRBV4-2 and TRBJ1-5; TRBD1 is a possible D gene (6 bases). Trimming took off 1 base at V and 6 bases at J, with 13 bases between the two ends. The CDR3 spans 15 residues. CDR1 is LGHNA, CDR2 YNFKEQ, per germline.

The DNA for the CDR3 is TGTGCCAGCAGTGAATGGGGACAGACTAACTATGGCTACACCTTC. Its protein is CASSEWGQTNYGYTF. The chain combines TRBV28 with TRBJ1-2, with 7 bases identical to TRBD1. Germline V gene lookup returns CDR1 MDHEN and CDR2 SYDVKM. The V and J ends lost 5 bases and 0 bases, in that order; junction bases with no gene match: 6. This CDR3 has 15 amino acids.

The V gene is TRBV5-5, the J gene TRBJ1-1, with D possibly matching TRBD1 (5 bases). Germline V gene sequence: CDR1 SGHKS, CDR2 YYEKEE (reference sequence). This CDR3 has 15 amino acids. With 0 bases removed from V and 8 bases from J, the gap between germline ends came to 17 bases. CDR3: CASSLDWRGTREAFF. The CDR3 region has the DNA TGTGCCAGCAGCTTGGACTGGAGGGGAACAAGGGAAGCTTTCTTT.

This clone was counted between two and nine times. The rearrangement joins TRBV18 to TRBJ1-6, with D unclear. The CDR3 contains 13 residues. The germline V gene encodes CDR1 KGHSH and CDR2 LQKENI. With 5 bases removed from V and 8 bases from J, the gap between germline ends came to 10 bases. The CDR3 DNA follows: TGTGCCAGCTCAGAGTTGCGCGATTCACCCCTCCACTTT. It codes for CASSELRDSPLHF.

The chain recombines TRBV7-8 with TRBJ1-5, with TRBD1 matching over 12 bases. The trim removed 5 bases at V and 6 bases at J, leaving 8 bases unmatched. CDR3 size: 16 residues. The V gene's germline CDR1 is SGHVS and CDR2 FQNEAQ. The CDR3 nucleotides read TGTGCCAGCAGCCAAGAGGGGGGACAGGGGGCTCAGCCCCAGCATTTT. This translates into CASSQEGGQGAQPQHF.

About this clone: Other DNA sequences of this sample code for an identical CDR3. The gene calls are TRBV30 and TRBJ1-5, with unresolved D. Germline assignment: CDR1 GTSNPN and CDR2 SVGIG (reference sequence). Between the trimmed V and J ends, which lost 0 bases and 2 bases, there was a span of 5 bases. CDR3 length: 13 amino acids. The CDR3, as DNA: TGTGCCTGGAGTGTGGAGGGCAATCAGCCCCAGCATTTT. Protein: CAWSVEGNQPQHF.

The chain has TRBV4-3 and TRBJ2-2; 8 bases match TRBD2. V lost 7 bases, J lost 3 bases, and 10 bases stayed unmatched. Germline assignment: CDR1 LGHNA and CDR2 YSLEER. The CDR3 has 16 residues. The CDR3 coding sequence is TGCGCCAGCAACCCCGTAGCGGGAACTTACACCGGGGAGCTGTTTTTT. It encodes CASNPVAGTYTGELFF.

This chain links TRBV6-5 with TRBJ1-6; tentatively, D is TRBD1 (5 bases). Trimming removed 1 base at V and 5 bases at J, with 9 bases between. In germline, CDR1 is MNHEY, CDR2 SVGAGI. The CDR3 is 15 residues long. Here the CDR3 DNA reads TGTGCCAGCAGTTACTTGGGACTGAATAATTCACCCCTCCACTTT. Protein product: CASSYLGLNNSPLHF.

J is TRBJ2-7 and V is TRBV7-9; a possible D gene is TRBD2 (6 bases). From germline, CDR1 is SEHNR and CDR2 FQNEAQ (reference sequence). The V end was cut by 11 bases, the J end by 3 bases, with 20 bases between. CDR3 length equals 14 residues. This CDR3 is CAVRGTDGSYEQYV. The CDR3 DNA reads as TGTGCCGTCCGCGGGACCGACGGTAGCTACGAGCAGTACGTC.

This clone appeared once. The chain links TRBV3-1 (or the pseudogene TRBV3-2) to TRBJ2-1; 7 bases line up with TRBD2. This CDR3 has 16 residues. V trimming: 4 bases; J trimming: 0 bases; junction bases outside the gene matches: 6. Germline lookup yields CDR1 LGHDT and CDR2 YNNKEL (reference sequence). In nucleotides, the CDR3 is TGTGCCAGCAGCCCCGAGCGGGGTAGCTCCTACAATGAGCAGTTCTTC. As protein: CASSPERGSSYNEQFF.

The chain uses TRBV6-5 and TRBJ1-5, with a possible D match to TRBD1 (5 bases). Germline V gives CDR1 MNHEY, CDR2 SVGAGI. This CDR3 has 15 residues. V lost 6 bases and J lost 1, with 13 bases in between. CDR3 sequence: CASRTTGGSNQPQHF. CDR3 nucleotide sequence: TGTGCCAGCAGAACCACAGGCGGAAGCAATCAGCCCCAGCATTTT.

On this clone: One end of the junction varies from germline; a read error may be responsible. This sequence joins TRBV12-3 or TRBV12-4 and TRBJ2-5; TRBD1 might be the D (6 bases). The CDR3 loop spans 13 amino acids. CDR3 sequence: CASSYTGPDGCNF. CDR3 DNA: TGTGCCAGCAGTTATACAGGGCCGGACGGGTGTAACTTC.